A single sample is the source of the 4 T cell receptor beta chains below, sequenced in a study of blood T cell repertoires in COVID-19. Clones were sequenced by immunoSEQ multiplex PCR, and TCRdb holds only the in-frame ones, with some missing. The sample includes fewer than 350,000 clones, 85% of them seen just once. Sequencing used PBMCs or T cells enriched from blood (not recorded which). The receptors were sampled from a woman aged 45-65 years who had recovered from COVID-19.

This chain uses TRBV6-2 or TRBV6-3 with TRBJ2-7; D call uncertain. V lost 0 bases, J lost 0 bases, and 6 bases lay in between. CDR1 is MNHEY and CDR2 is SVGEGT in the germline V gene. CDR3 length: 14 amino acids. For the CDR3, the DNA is TGTGCCAGCAGTTACTCAGCGAGCTCCTACGAGCAGTACTTC. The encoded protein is CASSYSASSYEQYF.

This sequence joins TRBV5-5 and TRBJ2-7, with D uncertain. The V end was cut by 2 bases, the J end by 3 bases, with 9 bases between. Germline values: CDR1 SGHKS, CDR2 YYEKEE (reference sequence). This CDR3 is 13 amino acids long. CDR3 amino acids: CASSFGLFYEQYF. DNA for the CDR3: TGTGCCAGCAGCTTCGGTCTTTTCTACGAGCAGTACTTC. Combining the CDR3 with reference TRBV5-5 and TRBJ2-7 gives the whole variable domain DAGVTQSPTHLIKTRGQQVTLRCSPISGHKSVSWYQQVLGQGPQFIFQYYEKEERGRGNFPDRFSARQFPNYSSELNVNALLLGDSALYLCASSFGLFYEQYFGPGTRLTVT.

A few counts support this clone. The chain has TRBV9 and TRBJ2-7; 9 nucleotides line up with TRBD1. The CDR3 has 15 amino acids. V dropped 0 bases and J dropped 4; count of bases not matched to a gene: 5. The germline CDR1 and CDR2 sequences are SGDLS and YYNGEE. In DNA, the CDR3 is TGTGCCAGCAGCGTAGCCGGGACAGGGTCTTACGAGCAGTACTTC. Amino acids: CASSVAGTGSYEQYF.

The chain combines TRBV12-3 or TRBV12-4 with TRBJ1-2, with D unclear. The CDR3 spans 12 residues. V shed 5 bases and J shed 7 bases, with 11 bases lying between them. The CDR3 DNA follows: TGTGCCAGCAGTCAGACCTGGGCTGGCTACACCTTC. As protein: CASSQTWAGYTF.